The clone carrying this T cell receptor beta chain was counted once. Sequencing of TCR beta, carried out with a high-throughput approach, was applied to CD8+ and CD4+ T cells from the blood. The data were obtained in a study of CD8 T cells in Susac syndrome. After extraction with the RNeasy kit, 0.5 to 1 ug of the RNA was reverse transcribed using random hexamers. It was immunoSEQ multiplex PCR that amplified TCR beta CDR3 across 54 Vbeta and 13 Jbeta. TCRdb independently ran MiXCR on the immunoSEQ multiplex PCR reads; one entry per CDR3 protein. The sample contains about 210,000 distinct CDR3 sequences, roughly 95% of which appear only once. CDR1 and CDR2 from the germline V gene are SQVTM and ANQGSEA. The germline V and J ends were trimmed by 7 bases and 4 bases, with 13 bases remaining between them. CDR3 length: 12 amino acids.

The sequenced sample was CD4+ T cells from PBMCs. The chain combines TRBV29-1 with TRBJ1-2; D might be TRBD1 (6 bases). The TCR comes from a human donor in good health. The CDR3 sequence: CSDLTGSYGYTF. CDR3 in DNA: TGCAGCGACCTGACAGGTTCCTATGGCTACACCTTC.